A single sample is the source of the 14 T cell receptor beta chains below, sequenced in a study of early T cells in non-severe SARS-CoV-2 infection (dated by TCRdb to 2020 to 2023). The protocol used for the library was 5' RACE. Sequenced using a NextSeq 500. TCRdb passed the public sequencing reads through fastp at Q25 and MiXCR, retaining productive beta sequences. CDR3 protein sequences are deduplicated, and each keeps its most common genes and DNA. The sample has more than 60,000 distinct CDR3 sequences on record, 13% of them singletons. The ten most abundant clones make up roughly 6% of the sample. The sequenced material came from whole blood. All receptors derive from an adult who was a healthcare worker with PCR-confirmed SARS-CoV-2 infection or an uninfected control (not recorded which).

The chain employs TRBV2 and TRBJ1-2; weak D call: TRBD1 (5 bases). The CDR3 totals 13 residues. V dropped 4 bases and J dropped 4 bases, with 10 bases sitting between them. Germline V gene sequence: CDR1 SNHLY, CDR2 FYNNEI. CDR3 sequence reads: CASSGNRIYGYTF. As DNA, the CDR3 is TGTGCCAGCAGTGGGAACAGGATCTATGGCTACACCTTC.

The sample holds a few counts of this clonotype. DNA for the CDR3: TGTGCCACCAGCAGAGATTACGCTAGCGGGAGTAGGCTGGAGACCCAGTACTTC. This codes for CATSRDYASGSRLETQYF. The chain links TRBV15 to TRBJ2-5, with TRBD2 matching over 10 bases. Germline lookup yields CDR1 LNHNV and CDR2 YYDKDF (reference sequence). Trimming took 0 bases from V and 5 from J; bases not matched to a gene: 12. The CDR3 runs to 18 residues.

The V and J genes are TRBV11-3 and TRBJ2-7; 8 bases are a match to TRBD2. The trim removed 4 bases at V and 7 bases at J, leaving 3 bases unmatched. The CDR3 covers 12 residues. Germline-derived CDR1 and CDR2 are SGHNT and YENEEA. The CDR3 DNA reads TGTGCCAGCAGCTCCCGGGGGGGGGAGCAGTACTTC. Its translation is CASSSRGGEQYF.

Only a few counts were recorded for this clonotype. V gene TRBV7-2 combines with J gene TRBJ1-1; the D is unclear. Germline lookup yields CDR1 SGHTA and CDR2 FQGNSA. V lost 0 bases and J 0 bases, leaving 5 bases between the germline ends. The CDR3 contains 14 residues. CDR3 residues: CASSLAPVNTEAFF. CDR3 in DNA: TGTGCCAGCAGCTTAGCCCCAGTGAACACTGAAGCTTTCTTT.

In this sample, this clonotype turned up a few times. This chain links TRBV9 with TRBJ2-7, with D tentatively TRBD2 (5 bases). This CDR3 is 12 amino acids long. Trimming removed 4 bases at V and 6 bases at J, with 11 bases between. Germline CDR1 and CDR2: SGDLS and YYNGEE. CDR3 protein: CASSSVRGEQYF. For the CDR3, the DNA is TGTGCCAGCAGCTCGGTCCGGGGCGAGCAGTACTTC. Full variable domain (remainder filled in from reference TRBV9 and TRBJ2-7): DSGVTQTPKHLITATGQRVTLRCSPRSGDLSVYWYQQSLDQGLQFLIQYYNGEERAKGNILERFSAQQFPDLHSELNLSSLELGDSALYFCASSSVRGEQYFGPGTRLTVT.

V is TRBV25-1 and J is TRBJ1-5; D is unresolved. The CDR3 covers 15 residues. Germline CDR1 is MGHDK and CDR2 is SYGVNS. Trimming took 4 bases from V and 6 from J, leaving 16 bases between them. Here the CDR3 reads CASSGAEGPGQPQHF. CDR3 DNA: TGTGCCAGCAGTGGGGCGGAGGGTCCCGGTCAGCCCCAGCATTTT.

The rearrangement links TRBV7-6 to TRBJ2-1, with D unclear. Germline V gene data show CDR1 as SGHVS and CDR2 as FNYEAQ. CDR3 length: 12 amino acids. V lost 5 bases and J 6 bases, leaving 8 bases between the germline ends. CDR3 bases: TGTGCCAGCAGCCAATGGGTCAATGAGCAGTTCTTC. Translating it yields CASSQWVNEQFF.

Only a few counts were recorded for this clonotype. The chain is built from TRBV5-1 and TRBJ1-2; D gene ambiguous. The CDR3 totals 15 residues. The V end lost 1 base, the J end lost 2 bases, and 12 bases lay between the germline ends. Per germline, CDR1 SGHRS and CDR2 YFSETQ. The CDR3 protein is CASSLRSGTNYGYTF. Written as DNA, the CDR3 is TGCGCCAGCAGCTTGCGGTCCGGCACCAACTATGGCTACACCTTC.

This clonotype showed up just a few times. The genes are TRBV6-6 and TRBJ2-5, with D unclear. CDR3 length: 13 amino acids. Trimming took 5 bases from V and 9 from J, leaving 16 bases between them. CDR1 and CDR2 from the germline V gene are MNHNY and SVGAGI (reference sequence). The CDR3 DNA reads TGTGCCAGCAGTGATCTCAGTTATTTGGCCCAGTACTTC. It yields the protein CASSDLSYLAQYF.

There are many counts of this clonotype. The rearrangement uses TRBV10-1 and TRBJ1-2; no clear D. Germline lookup yields CDR1 WNHNN and CDR2 SYGVQD (reference sequence). The V end lost 3 bases, the J end lost 1 base, and 6 bases lay between the germline ends. The CDR3 contains 13 residues. The CDR3 spells CASSETLNYGYTF. In DNA form, the CDR3 reads TGCGCCAGCAGTGAAACACTTAACTATGGCTACACCTTC.

V usage is TRBV2 and J usage is TRBJ2-7; tentatively, D is TRBD1 (6 bases). Germline V gives CDR1 SNHLY, CDR2 FYNNEI. The CDR3 covers 13 residues. The V gene lost 4 bases and the J gene lost 5 bases, with 12 bases spanning the gap. For the CDR3, the DNA is TGTGCCAGCAGTGCCAGGGGCGAGGACGAGCAGTACTTC. It yields the protein CASSARGEDEQYF.

This clonotype occurred a few times. The CDR3 spells CASSLGGAPTEAFF. In nucleotides, the CDR3 is TGTGCCAGCAGCTTAGGGGGGGCACCCACTGAAGCTTTCTTT. The gene calls are TRBV7-6 and TRBJ1-1; D is perhaps TRBD1 (6 bases). This CDR3 is built from 14 residues. Trimming took 1 base from V and 4 from J, leaving 10 bases between them. Germline loops: CDR1 SGHVS, CDR2 FNYEAQ.

The V and J genes are TRBV9 and TRBJ2-3, with D maybe TRBD1 (6 bases). The CDR3 covers 14 residues. The ends were cut back, 2 bases at V and 2 bases at J, with 9 bases in the middle. CDR1 SGDLS and CDR2 YYNGEE come from the germline V gene. The chain's CDR3 is CASSVRGDTDTQYF. The CDR3 DNA follows: TGTGCCAGCAGCGTCAGGGGTGACACAGATACGCAGTATTTT.

The chain is built from TRBV7-2 and TRBJ2-7, with a tentative D call TRBD1 (6 bases). The germline gives CDR1 SGHTA, CDR2 FQGNSA. The length of the CDR3 is 13 residues. V lost 3 bases, J lost 3 bases, and 9 bases lay in between. The CDR3 is CASSFTQGYEQYF. CDR3 bases: TGTGCCAGCAGCTTCACACAGGGCTACGAGCAGTACTTC.